This T cell receptor beta chain derives from a study of T cells in Graves' hyperthyroidism and ophthalmopathy (dated by TCRdb to the late 2010s). Turning to the overall study: Peripheral blood was collected at initial diagnosis, before any treatment. A discovery cohort of 95 to 100 patients, roughly 45 with Graves' ophthalmopathy and approximately 60 with stable Graves' hyperthyroidism, was used to find distinguishing TCR V-J signatures. Whether ophthalmopathy could be predicted prospectively was tested in an independent validation cohort made up of roughly 19 hyperthyroidism patients plus 17 patients who later progressed to ophthalmopathy. The roughly 99 discovery patients were divided at random into training and test sets in a 7:3 ratio. The study also compared thyroid tissue and blood T-cell repertoires from five or six Graves' hyperthyroidism patients. After sampling, hyperthyroidism patients received methimazole starting at 30 mg daily, and ophthalmopathy patients received high-dose intravenous methylprednisolone. According to the paper, TCR Vbeta CDR3 sequencing was carried out on more than 120 peripheral blood samples, which came from approximately 41 ophthalmopathy, 70 to 80 hyperthyroidism and around 17 progressor patients. The full study reports these points: Most expanded thyroid clonotypes (frequency above 0.001) were also detected in blood, a finding suggesting that blood repertoires may reflect thyroid immune responses. In cross-validation, a model built on a 13 V-J signature told ophthalmopathy apart from stable hyperthyroidism with 87.88% sensitivity and roughly 81% specificity, and in testing the same model reached 80%/75%. Sample size was not statistically predetermined, and investigators were not blinded to group allocation. In validation, the model predicted progression to ophthalmopathy a median of around 6.5 months before onset, with approximately 71% sensitivity and roughly 73% specificity.

Ophthalmopathy patients had moderately to severely active disease, Clinical Activity Score of at least 3, NOSPECS grade of at least 4, and duration under 3 months. Exclusion was applied to patients with uncontrolled infections, other autoimmune diseases, pregnancy or lactation. Clinical symptoms, serum thyroxine and TRAb, thyroid ultrasound, and orbital computed tomography formed the basis for the diagnoses. PBMCs were isolated from 10 ml of fresh peripheral blood by Ficoll-Paque density gradient centrifugation. Total RNA was extracted using Trizol reagent, and RNA quality was assessed on an Agilent 2100 Bioanalyzer. This clonotype has just a few counts. Which antigen it targets is not known. No much larger clonotype is one base removed from it; base qualities were not supplied. The TCR beta CDR3 regions were amplified from the RNA transcripts. The first round of RT-PCR for the TCR CDR3 was performed with the HTBI primer set and the Qiagen OneStep RT-PCR kit. The libraries were constructed in a second round of multiplex PCR and then size-selected and purified. Libraries were sequenced paired-end with 100 bp reads on an Illumina HiSeq2000. The study's own analysis went as follows. SOAPnuke was used to process the raw data, with reads discarded if the reads contained adapters or uncalled bases, had a mean Phred below 15, or lacked an exact constant-primer or identifier match. High-quality paired reads were merged using COPE v1.2.5, and each unique nucleotide sequence was defined as a clonotype. MiTCR v1.1 was used to align clonotypes to the IMGT TRBV, TRBD and TRBJ reference segments. The analysis was restricted to V-J combinations with a frequency above 0.0001, which together covered 99% to 99.2% of the repertoires. The TCS score was defined as the ratio of F50 (clonal expansion) to E x V (chaos), calculated using BLOSUM62-based TCRdist between CDR3 peptides within each V-J. Welch's t-statistics and random forest reduced just over 500 V-J features to 13, which were used in a naive Bayes classifier (R e1071). TCRdb redid the processing of the public reads, applying fastp at Q25 and MiXCR, and retained in-frame beta chains. Identical CDR3 proteins give one entry, which carries the most common genes and DNA. TCRdb assigned the V and J calls; the authors' analysis was not used. The sample yields 500,000 to 800,000 distinct CDR3 sequences; roughly 15% were counted once. The biggest ten clones account for approximately 13% of the sample.

The sequencing input was blood. This receptor was taken from a woman between 45 and 65 years old with Graves' ophthalmopathy.

The CDR3 sequence is CASSLSAGINQPQHF. Read as DNA, the sequence is TGTGCCAGCAGTTTATCTGCAGGGATCAATCAGCCCCAGCATTTT. The chain is made from TRBV27 and TRBJ1-5; D gene: possibly TRBD1, on 5 matching bases. From the cysteine up to the phenylalanine, the CDR3 has a length of 15 residues. Just CDR3 DNA is preserved here, 45 bases in frame from base 1. The V and J ends are trimmed by 0 bases and 3 bases, leaving 9 bases between them. Based on the germline V gene (reference sequence), the CDR1 and CDR2 sequences are MNHEY and SMNVEV.